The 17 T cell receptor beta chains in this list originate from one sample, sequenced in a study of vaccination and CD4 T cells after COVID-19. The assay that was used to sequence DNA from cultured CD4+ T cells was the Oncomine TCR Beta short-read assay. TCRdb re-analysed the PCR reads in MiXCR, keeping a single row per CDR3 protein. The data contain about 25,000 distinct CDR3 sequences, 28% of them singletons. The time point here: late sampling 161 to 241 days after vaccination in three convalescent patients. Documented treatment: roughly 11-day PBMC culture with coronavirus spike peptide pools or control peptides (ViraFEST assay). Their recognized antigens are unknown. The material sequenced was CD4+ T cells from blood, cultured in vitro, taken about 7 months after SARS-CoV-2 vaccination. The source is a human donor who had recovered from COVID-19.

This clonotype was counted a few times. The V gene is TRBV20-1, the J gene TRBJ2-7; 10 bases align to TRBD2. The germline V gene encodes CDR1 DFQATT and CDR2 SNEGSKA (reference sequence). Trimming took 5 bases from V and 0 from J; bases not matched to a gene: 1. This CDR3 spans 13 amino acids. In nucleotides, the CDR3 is TGCAGTGCTGGACTAGCGGCCTCCTACGAGCAGTACTTC. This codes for CSAGLAASYEQYF.

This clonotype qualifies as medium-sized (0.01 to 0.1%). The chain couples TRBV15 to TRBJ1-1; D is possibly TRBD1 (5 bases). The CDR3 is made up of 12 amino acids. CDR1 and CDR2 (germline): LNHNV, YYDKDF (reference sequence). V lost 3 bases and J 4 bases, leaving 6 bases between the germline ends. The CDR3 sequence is CATSRRGTEAFF. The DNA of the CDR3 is TGTGCCACCAGCAGGAGGGGCACTGAAGCTTTCTTT.

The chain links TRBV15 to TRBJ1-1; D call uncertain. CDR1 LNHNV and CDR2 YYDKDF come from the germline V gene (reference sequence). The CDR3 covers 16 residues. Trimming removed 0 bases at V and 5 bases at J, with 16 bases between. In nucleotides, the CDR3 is TGTGCCACCAGCAGAGATCTAGCGGTGGGGAGGACTGAAGCTTTCTTT. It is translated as CATSRDLAVGRTEAFF.

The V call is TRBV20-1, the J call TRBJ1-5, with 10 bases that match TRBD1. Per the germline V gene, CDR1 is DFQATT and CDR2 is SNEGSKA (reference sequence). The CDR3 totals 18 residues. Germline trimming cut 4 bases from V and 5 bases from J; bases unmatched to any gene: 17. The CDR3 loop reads CSAKLYQTGTGVHQPQHF. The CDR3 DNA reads TGCAGTGCTAAACTCTATCAAACCGGGACAGGGGTACATCAGCCCCAGCATTTT.

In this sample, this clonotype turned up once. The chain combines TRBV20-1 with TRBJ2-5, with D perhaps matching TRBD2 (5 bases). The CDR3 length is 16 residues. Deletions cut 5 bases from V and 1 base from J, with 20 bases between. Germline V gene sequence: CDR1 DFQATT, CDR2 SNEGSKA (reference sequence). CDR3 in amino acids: CSADYSERASQETQYF. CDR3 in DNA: TGCAGTGCTGACTATAGCGAGAGGGCCTCCCAAGAGACCCAGTACTTC.

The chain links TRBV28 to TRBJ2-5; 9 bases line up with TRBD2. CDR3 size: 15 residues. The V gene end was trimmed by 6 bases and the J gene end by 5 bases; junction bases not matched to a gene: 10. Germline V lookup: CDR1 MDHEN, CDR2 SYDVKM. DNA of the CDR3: TGTGCCAGCAGCCCTCGCGGGAGGGCCTTGGAGACCCAGTACTTC. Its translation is CASSPRGRALETQYF.

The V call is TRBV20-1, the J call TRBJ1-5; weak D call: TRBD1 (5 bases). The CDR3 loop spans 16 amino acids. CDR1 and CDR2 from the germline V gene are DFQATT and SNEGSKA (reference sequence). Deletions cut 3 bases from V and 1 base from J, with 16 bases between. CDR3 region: CSASFGGGRSNQPQHF. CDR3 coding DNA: TGCAGTGCTAGTTTTGGGGGAGGGAGGAGCAATCAGCCCCAGCATTTT.

This CDR3 is CASTERDTNYEQYF. CDR3 sequence (DNA): TGTGCCAGCACCGAACGGGACACTAACTACGAGCAGTACTTC. The chain couples TRBV6-2 or TRBV6-3 to TRBJ2-7; weak D call: TRBD1 (6 bases). The CDR3 has 14 amino acids. Per germline, CDR1 MNHEY and CDR2 SVGEGT. The V gene lost 7 bases and the J gene lost 3 bases, with 16 bases spanning the gap.

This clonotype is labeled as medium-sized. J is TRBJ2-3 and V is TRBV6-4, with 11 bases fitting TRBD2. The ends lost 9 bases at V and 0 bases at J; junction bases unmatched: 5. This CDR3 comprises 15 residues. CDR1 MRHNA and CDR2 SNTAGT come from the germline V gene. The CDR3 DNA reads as TGTGCCAGAGCCGGGACTAGCGGTAGCACAGATACGCAGTATTTT. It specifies CARAGTSGSTDTQYF.

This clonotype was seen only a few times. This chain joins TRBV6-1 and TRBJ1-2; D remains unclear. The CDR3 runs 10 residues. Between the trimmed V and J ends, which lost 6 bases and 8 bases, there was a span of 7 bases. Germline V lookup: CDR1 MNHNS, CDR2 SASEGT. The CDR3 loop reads CASRATGYTF. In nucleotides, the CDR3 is TGTGCCAGCAGGGCGACCGGCTACACCTTC.

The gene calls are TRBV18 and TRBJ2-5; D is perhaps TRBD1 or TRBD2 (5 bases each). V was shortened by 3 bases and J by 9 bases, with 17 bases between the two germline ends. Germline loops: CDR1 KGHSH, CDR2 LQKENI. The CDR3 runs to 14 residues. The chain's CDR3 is CASSPWDRLGAQYF. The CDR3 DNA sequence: TGTGCCAGCTCACCTTGGGACCGCCTCGGGGCCCAGTACTTC.

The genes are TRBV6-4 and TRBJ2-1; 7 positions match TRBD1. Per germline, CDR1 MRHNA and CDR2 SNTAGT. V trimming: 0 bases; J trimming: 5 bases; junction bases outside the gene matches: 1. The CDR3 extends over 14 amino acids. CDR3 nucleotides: TGTGCCAGCAGTGACTCGACAGGGCACAATGAGCAGTTCTTC. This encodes CASSDSTGHNEQFF.

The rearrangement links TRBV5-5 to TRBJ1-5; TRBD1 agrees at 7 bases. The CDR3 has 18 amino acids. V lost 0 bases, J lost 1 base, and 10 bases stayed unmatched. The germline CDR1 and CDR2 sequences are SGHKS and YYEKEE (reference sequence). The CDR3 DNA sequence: TGTGCCAGCAGCTTGGGCAGGGGGTCCTGGGGGAGCAATCAGCCCCAGCATTTT. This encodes CASSLGRGSWGSNQPQHF. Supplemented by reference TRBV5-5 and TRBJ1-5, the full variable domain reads DAGVTQSPTHLIKTRGQQVTLRCSPISGHKSVSWYQQVLGQGPQFIFQYYEKEERGRGNFPDRFSARQFPNYSSELNVNALLLGDSALYLCASSLGRGSWGSNQPQHFGDGTRLSIL.

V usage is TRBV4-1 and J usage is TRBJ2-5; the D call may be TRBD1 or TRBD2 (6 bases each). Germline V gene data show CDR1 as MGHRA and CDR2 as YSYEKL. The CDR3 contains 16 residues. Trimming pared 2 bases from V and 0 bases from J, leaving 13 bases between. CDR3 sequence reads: CASSQLGGKYQETQYF. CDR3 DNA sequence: TGCGCCAGCAGCCAACTAGGGGGGAAGTACCAAGAGACCCAGTACTTC.

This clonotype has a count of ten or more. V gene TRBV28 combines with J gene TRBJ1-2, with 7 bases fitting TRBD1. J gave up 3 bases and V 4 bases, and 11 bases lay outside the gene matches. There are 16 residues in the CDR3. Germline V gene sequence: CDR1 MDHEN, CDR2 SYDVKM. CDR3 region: CASSSTGTAEHYGYTF. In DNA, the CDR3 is TGTGCCAGCAGTTCCACCGGGACAGCCGAACACTATGGCTACACCTTC.

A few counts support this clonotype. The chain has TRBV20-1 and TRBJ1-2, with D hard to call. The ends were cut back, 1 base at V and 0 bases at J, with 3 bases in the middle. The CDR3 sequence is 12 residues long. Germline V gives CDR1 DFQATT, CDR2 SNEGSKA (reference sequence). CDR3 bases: TGCAGTGCTAGAGGTGCTAACTATGGCTACACCTTC. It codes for CSARGANYGYTF.

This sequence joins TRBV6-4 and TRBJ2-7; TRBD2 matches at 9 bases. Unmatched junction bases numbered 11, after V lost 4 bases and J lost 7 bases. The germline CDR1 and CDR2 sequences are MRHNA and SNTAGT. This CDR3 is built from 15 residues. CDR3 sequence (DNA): TGTGCCAGCAGTGCTGGCGGGAGGGGATACAATGAGCAGTACTTC. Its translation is CASSAGGRGYNEQYF.